Below are 27 T cell receptor beta chains sequenced from a single sample in a study of blood T cell repertoires in COVID-19. Data came from immunoSEQ multiplex PCR; TCRdb stores just in-frame clones and leaves some out. The sample yields roughly 250,000 clones, about 85% seen once. The sample taken for sequencing was peripheral blood. These receptors were obtained from a man aged 55 to 69 who had recovered from COVID-19.

This clone qualifies as medium-sized (0.01 to 0.1%). This chain connects TRBV19 to TRBJ1-1; D gene unclear. Trimming took 8 bases from V and 1 from J, leaving 11 bases between them. CDR3 length: 13 amino acids. CDR1 and CDR2 from the germline V gene are LNHDA and SQIVND (reference sequence). CDR3 protein: CASCVKQNTEAFF. The CDR3 region has the DNA TGTGCCAGTTGTGTTAAACAGAACACTGAAGCTTTCTTT.

The CDR3 DNA sequence: TGCGCCAGCAGCCAATACCAGGGATCGGTCACAGATACGCAGTATTTT. Translation gives CASSQYQGSVTDTQYF. The chain combines TRBV4-1 with TRBJ2-3; D may be TRBD1 (5 bases). This CDR3 spans 16 amino acids. The ends were cut back, 2 bases at V and 2 bases at J, with 14 bases in the middle. From germline, CDR1 is MGHRA and CDR2 YSYEKL.

The chain links TRBV7-9 to TRBJ1-6; possible D gene TRBD1, 6 bases. CDR1 SEHNR and CDR2 FQNEAQ come from the germline V gene (reference sequence). Trimming left V 7 bases short and J 5 bases short, with 18 bases between. CDR3 length: 16 residues. The chain's CDR3 is CASTQGTFWNNSPLHF. In nucleotides, the CDR3 is TGTGCCAGCACCCAGGGGACGTTCTGGAATAATTCACCCCTCCACTTT.

V usage is TRBV10-2 and J usage is TRBJ1-3, with D uncertain. The germline V gene has CDR1 WSHSY and CDR2 SAAADI. The CDR3 has 13 residues. The V and J ends lost 6 bases and 0 bases respectively, with 6 bases between them. This CDR3 reads CASSLSSGNTIYF. The DNA for the CDR3 is TGCGCCAGCAGCCTCAGCTCTGGAAACACCATATATTTT.

The J gene is TRBJ1-1, the V gene TRBV19, with 8 positions matching TRBD1. This CDR3 region has 16 residues. V shed 3 bases and J 4 bases; nucleotides not matched to a gene: 10. Germline loops: CDR1 LNHDA, CDR2 SQIVND (reference sequence). The CDR3 bases are TGTGCCAGTAGTATCCCGACAGGGGTGGGTGGCACTGAAGCTTTCTTT. Translating gives CASSIPTGVGGTEAFF.

The rearrangement links TRBV19 to TRBJ1-4; 11 nucleotides match TRBD1. The CDR3 contains 17 residues. Germline CDR1 is LNHDA and CDR2 is SQIVND (reference sequence). The ends lost 4 bases at V and 6 bases at J; junction bases unmatched: 10. The CDR3 DNA reads as TGTGCCAGTAGTAACTATCTACGGACAGGGGGCGATGAAAAACTGTTTTTT. Amino acid sequence: CASSNYLRTGGDEKLFF.

Here the CDR3 DNA reads TGTGCCATCAGTGGGACCCTCGGACAGGGGGGCTACACCTTC. Protein product: CAISGTLGQGGYTF. This chain connects TRBV10-3 to TRBJ1-2; 9 bases line up with TRBD1. V lost 4 bases and J lost 8; bases outside the gene matches: 8. The germline V gene has CDR1 ENHRY and CDR2 SYGVKD. The CDR3 is 14 residues long.

This chain uses TRBV7-9 with TRBJ2-2, with D maybe TRBD2 (5 bases). The germline gives CDR1 SEHNR, CDR2 FQNEAQ (reference sequence). The CDR3 consists of 14 residues. Trimming cost V 5 bases and J 6 bases, with 13 bases left between them. The chain's CDR3 is CASSLPAGPGELFF. CDR3 DNA: TGTGCCAGCAGCCTCCCGGCGGGTCCCGGGGAGCTGTTTTTT. Combining the CDR3 with reference TRBV7-9 and TRBJ2-2 gives the whole variable domain DTGVSQNPRHKITKRGQNVTFRCDPISEHNRLYWYRQTLGQGPEFLTYFQNEAQLEKSRLLSDRFSAERPKGSFSTLEIQRTEQGDSAMYLCASSLPAGPGELFFGEGSRLTVL.

This clone was counted a single time. The V and J genes are TRBV11-2 and TRBJ1-1, with 7 bases lining up with TRBD1. Germline assignment: CDR1 SGHAT and CDR2 FQNNGV. The CDR3 loop spans 18 amino acids. Germline trimming cut 1 base from V and 1 base from J; bases unmatched to any gene: 12. DNA for the CDR3: TGTGCCAGCAGCTTAGCCCCAAACCCCGGGACAGAGAACACTGAAGCTTTCTTT. Its translation is CASSLAPNPGTENTEAFF.

The chain is built from TRBV5-1 and TRBJ2-3; possibly TRBD2 for D (5 bases). Germline V gene sequence: CDR1 SGHRS, CDR2 YFSETQ. The germline V and J ends were trimmed by 4 bases and 3 bases, with 18 bases remaining between them. The CDR3 totals 16 residues. The CDR3 spells CASSPNRRGGTDTQYF. In DNA, the CDR3 is TGCGCCAGCAGCCCCAACCGACGGGGTGGGACAGATACGCAGTATTTT.

V gene TRBV20-1 combines with J gene TRBJ1-5; D not resolved. The germline V gene has CDR1 DFQATT and CDR2 SNEGSKA (reference sequence). The CDR3 sequence is 11 residues long. Trimming shortened V by 6 bases and J by 8 bases, and 11 bases separated the two germline ends. CDR3 amino acids: CSAPPYEPQHF. The CDR3 nucleotides read TGCAGTGCCCCCCCCTACGAGCCCCAGCATTTT.

V gene TRBV14 combines with J gene TRBJ2-2, with 10 bases lining up with TRBD1. Trimming took 2 bases from V and 3 from J; bases not matched to a gene: 3. Germline-derived CDR1 and CDR2 are SGHDN and FVKESK. This CDR3 is built from 16 residues. The CDR3 nucleotides read TGTGCCAGCAGCCAATCTGGGACAGGGGACACCGGGGAGCTGTTTTTT. As protein: CASSQSGTGDTGELFF.

The chain uses TRBV18 and TRBJ1-2; D unclear. Germline V lookup: CDR1 KGHSH, CDR2 LQKENI. This CDR3 region has 15 residues. The ends were cut back, 3 bases at V and 2 bases at J, with 13 bases in the middle. In DNA, the CDR3 is TGTGCCAGCTCACCCAGCGGGCAGAGGAACTATGGCTACACCTTC. Translation: CASSPSGQRNYGYTF.

The chain joins TRBV19 to TRBJ1-2, with no clear D. The CDR3 runs to 14 residues. With 3 bases removed from V and 2 bases from J, the gap between germline ends came to 10 bases. Per germline, CDR1 LNHDA and CDR2 SQIVND (reference sequence). The chain's CDR3 is CASSISAQNYGYTF. CDR3 bases: TGTGCCAGTAGTATTTCCGCGCAAAACTATGGCTACACCTTC.

The chain employs TRBV7-6 and TRBJ1-6; D is ambiguous. CDR1 is SGHVS and CDR2 is FNYEAQ in the germline V gene. The CDR3 totals 16 residues. V was clipped by 5 bases and J by 6 bases, with 17 bases between them. The CDR3 DNA is TGTGCCAGCAGCGCGAGGGCGCCTCTATTTAATTCACCCCTCCACTTT. This sequence encodes CASSARAPLFNSPLHF.

Only a few counts were recorded for this clone. This rearrangement joins TRBV3-1 (or the pseudogene TRBV3-2) to TRBJ2-2; possible D gene TRBD2, 6 bases. Trimming left V 0 bases short and J 6 bases short, with 14 bases between. The CDR3 extends over 16 amino acids. Germline V gives CDR1 LGHDT, CDR2 YNNKEL (reference sequence). The CDR3 DNA is TGTGCCAGCAGCCAAGATCCGGGGGTTATCGCCGGGGAGCTGTTTTTT. Its translation: CASSQDPGVIAGELFF.

The chain employs TRBV7-9 and TRBJ1-6; 9 positions match TRBD1. CDR1 is SEHNR, CDR2 FQNEAQ, per germline (reference sequence). The CDR3 consists of 17 residues. V was clipped by 4 bases and J by 8 bases; unmatched bases: 12. The CDR3 DNA is TGTGCCAGCAGCTCCGATAACCGGGACAGGGAAGATTCACCCCTCCACTTT. It is translated as CASSSDNRDREDSPLHF.

CDR3 residues: CATSDPRGVETQYF. The CDR3 DNA reads TGTGCCACCAGTGATCCGCGCGGGGTGGAGACCCAGTACTTC. This sequence joins TRBV24-1 and TRBJ2-5; tentative D call: TRBD2 (6 bases). V was cut by 3 bases and J by 5 bases, with 12 bases left in between. The CDR3 loop spans 14 amino acids. Germline CDR1 is KGHDR and CDR2 is SFDVKD.

The V and J genes are TRBV23-1 and TRBJ2-3; D is possibly TRBD2 (5 bases). TRBV23-1 is an ORF, with its function uncertain. V lost 7 bases, J lost 5 bases, and 19 bases lay in between. The CDR3 is 15 amino acids. DNA for the CDR3: TGCGCCAGCACCCGAGCGAACAGAGGGCTAGATACGCAGTATTTT. Translation gives CASTRANRGLDTQYF.

The genes are TRBV2 and TRBJ1-6; D uncertain. The germline CDR1 and CDR2 sequences are SNHLY and FYNNEI. Deletions cut 2 bases from V and 7 bases from J, with 12 bases between. The CDR3 contains 15 residues. This chain's CDR3 is CASSEFVAGNSPLHF. The CDR3 DNA follows: TGTGCCAGCAGTGAATTTGTAGCGGGAAATTCACCCCTCCACTTT.

V gene TRBV9 combines with J gene TRBJ2-1; D is unresolved. V lost 0 bases, J lost 7 bases, and 5 bases lay in between. Germline CDR1 and CDR2: SGDLS and YYNGEE. The CDR3 consists of 12 residues. DNA of the CDR3: TGTGCCAGCAGCGTAGTTACAAATGAGCAGTTCTTC. Its protein product is CASSVVTNEQFF.

This clone was observed a single time. This sequence joins TRBV18 and TRBJ2-3; the D gene is possibly TRBD2 (6 bases). This CDR3 contains 18 residues. The V and J ends lost 4 bases and 0 bases respectively, with 20 bases between them. CDR1 and CDR2 from the germline V gene are KGHSH and LQKENI. The CDR3 loop is CASSRNRDFRFSTDTQYF. As DNA, the CDR3 is TGTGCCAGCTCACGCAACCGGGACTTCCGTTTTAGCACAGATACGCAGTATTTT. Filled out from reference TRBV18 and TRBJ2-3, the complete variable domain reads NAGVMQNPRHLVRRRGQEARLRCSPMKGHSHVYWYRQLPEEGLKFMVYLQKENIIDESGMPKERFSAEFPKEGPSILRIQQVVRGDSAAYFCASSRNRDFRFSTDTQYFGPGTRLTVL.

The gene calls are TRBV5-6 and TRBJ2-1; TRBD1 matches at 8 bases. This CDR3 has 13 amino acids. Unmatched junction bases numbered 5, after V lost 5 bases and J lost 7 bases. Germline CDR1 and CDR2: SGHDT and YYEEEE. CDR3 in DNA: TGTGCCAGCAGGAACAGGGGGTCGAATGAGCAGTTCTTC. It is translated as CASRNRGSNEQFF.

The rearrangement links TRBV19 to TRBJ1-3, with 8 positions matching TRBD1. This CDR3 has 17 residues. V dropped 5 bases and J dropped 8; count of bases not matched to a gene: 17. The germline gives CDR1 LNHDA, CDR2 SQIVND (reference sequence). Written as DNA, the CDR3 is TGTGCCAGTAGTCACTTCGCTATGACAGGGGTACGAGACACCATATATTTT. Its translation is CASSHFAMTGVRDTIYF.

The chain combines TRBV7-8 with TRBJ1-4; a weak D match, TRBD1 (5 bases). Germline values: CDR1 SGHVS, CDR2 FQNEAQ. V was shortened by 7 bases and J by 7 bases, with 22 bases between the two germline ends. The CDR3 sequence is 16 residues long. This CDR3 reads CASTGSRGLYIEKLFF. The CDR3 DNA sequence: TGTGCCAGCACCGGATCCCGGGGGTTGTATATTGAAAAACTGTTTTTT.

The V call is TRBV19, the J call TRBJ2-7, with 10 bases lining up with TRBD1. The CDR3 covers 15 residues. Germline CDR1 reads LNHDA; CDR2 reads SQIVND (reference sequence). The ends lost 3 bases at V and 2 bases at J; junction bases unmatched: 4. CDR3 nucleotides: TGTGCCAGTAGTATGTCTGGGACAGGGGCCTACGAGCAGTACTTC. Amino acids: CASSMSGTGAYEQYF. Complete variable domain (other parts from reference TRBV19 and TRBJ2-7): DGGITQSPKYLFRKEGQNVTLSCEQNLNHDAMYWYRQDPGQGLRLIYYSQIVNDFQKGDIAEGYSVSREKKESFPLTVTSAQKNPTAFYLCASSMSGTGAYEQYFGPGTRLTVT.

This chain uses TRBV6-5 with TRBJ2-2; 8 bases fit TRBD2. This CDR3 spans 15 amino acids. J lost 4 bases, V lost 7 bases, and 8 bases had no gene match. Germline assignment: CDR1 MNHEY and CDR2 SVGAGI. CDR3 sequence (DNA): TGTGCCAGCACCCTCGGGGGGGCCGGCACCGGGGAGCTGTTTTTT. Translating it yields CASTLGGAGTGELFF.